This T cell receptor beta chain was obtained from a study of beta chain features in type 1 diabetes. About this clone: The antigen remains undetermined.

This CDR3 spans 12 amino acids. Trimming took off 2 bases at V and 6 bases at J, with 5 bases between the two ends. Germline lookup yields CDR1 SGHTA and CDR2 FQGNSA. Study-wide findings and caveats: Across patients, naive, central memory and Treg TCRB repertoires exhibited apparently greater similarity than was observed across healthy donors.

Reverse transcribing all isolated RNA meant expressed TCRB transcripts were sequenced. Some clones are missing from TCRdb's copy, which holds only in-frame ones; the method was immunoSEQ multiplex PCR. The sample includes about 200,000 clones, about a tenth of them seen just once. The sample comprised central memory CD4+ T cells from blood. This chain connects TRBV7-2 to TRBJ2-4, with D perhaps TRBD2 (5 bases). This receptor was taken from a man aged 18 to 30 in good health. The CDR3 coding sequence is TGTGCCAGCAGCTTAAGCGGAAACATTCAGTACTTC. It translates to CASSLSGNIQYF.